The source of this T cell receptor beta chain is a study of CD8+ T cells in alopecia areata. Study-level background: The SALT score measured affected scalp surface percentage in treated patients. Findings and caveats of the study: Many expanded lesional clones stayed in scalp and blood while on tofacitinib. It was lesional scalp, especially alopecia totalis/universalis, that showed higher clonality than normal scalp.

Details on this clone: Its matching antigen is unknown.

Treatment specified: oral pan-JAK inhibitor, 5-10 mg twice daily. Following RNA extraction, reverse transcription yielded cDNA that acted as the sequencing template. The repertoire was sequenced with immunoSEQ multiplex PCR; TCRdb's copy has only in-frame clones and lacks some. In the table there are 90,000 or so clones, roughly 40% of which are singletons. The CDR3 sequence is 13 residues long. Per germline, CDR1 MNHEY and CDR2 SMNVEV (reference sequence). Trimming left V 2 bases short and J 2 bases short, with 6 bases between. This sequence was found in a human donor with alopecia areata. This specimen consisted of CD8+ T cells sorted from blood, obtained at week 24, from a patient treated with tofacitinib. The chain is built from TRBV27 and TRBJ1-2; tentative D call: TRBD1 (6 bases). CDR3: CASSLGQNYGYTF. DNA of the CDR3: TGTGCCAGCAGTTTAGGACAGAACTATGGCTACACCTTC.